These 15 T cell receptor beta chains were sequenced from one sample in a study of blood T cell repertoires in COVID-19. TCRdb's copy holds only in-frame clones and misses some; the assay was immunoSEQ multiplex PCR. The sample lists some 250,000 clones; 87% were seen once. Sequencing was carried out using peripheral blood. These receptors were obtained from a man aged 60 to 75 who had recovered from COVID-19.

CDR3 loop: CASSQRGTRRTGELFF. The DNA of the CDR3 is TGTGCCAGCAGCCAACGCGGGACTAGAAGAACCGGGGAGCTGTTTTTT. The chain carries TRBV3-1 (or the pseudogene TRBV3-2) and TRBJ2-2; 8 positions agree with TRBD2. CDR3 length equals 16 residues. Germline values: CDR1 LGHDT, CDR2 YNNKEL (reference sequence). Unmatched junction bases numbered 7, after V lost 2 bases and J lost 5 bases.

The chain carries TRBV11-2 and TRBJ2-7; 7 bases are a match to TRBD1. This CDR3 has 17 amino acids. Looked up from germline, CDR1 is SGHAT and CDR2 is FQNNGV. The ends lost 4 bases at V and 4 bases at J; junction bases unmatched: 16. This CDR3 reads CASSSTLVGDRPYEQYV. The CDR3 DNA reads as TGTGCCAGCAGCTCAACCCTCGTGGGGGACAGACCTTACGAGCAGTACGTC.

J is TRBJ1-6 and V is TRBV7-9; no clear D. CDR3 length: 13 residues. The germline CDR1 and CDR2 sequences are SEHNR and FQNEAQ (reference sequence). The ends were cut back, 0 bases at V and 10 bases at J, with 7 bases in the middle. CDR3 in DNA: TGTGCCAGCAGCTTAGCCCCGGGATCACCCCTCCACTTT. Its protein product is CASSLAPGSPLHF.

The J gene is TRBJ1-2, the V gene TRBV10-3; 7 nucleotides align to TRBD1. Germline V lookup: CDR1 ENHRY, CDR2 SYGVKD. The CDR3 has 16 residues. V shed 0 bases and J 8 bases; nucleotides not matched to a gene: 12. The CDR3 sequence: CAISESVYRGSRGYTF. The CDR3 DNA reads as TGTGCCATCAGTGAGTCAGTTTACAGGGGTTCTCGGGGCTACACCTTC.

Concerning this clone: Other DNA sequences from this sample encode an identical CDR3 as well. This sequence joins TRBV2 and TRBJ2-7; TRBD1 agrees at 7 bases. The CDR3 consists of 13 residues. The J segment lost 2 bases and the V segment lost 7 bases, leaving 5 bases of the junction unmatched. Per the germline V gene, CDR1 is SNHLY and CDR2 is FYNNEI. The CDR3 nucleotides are TGTGCCAGCACCAGGGACAGTACCTACGAGCAGTACTTC. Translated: CASTRDSTYEQYF.

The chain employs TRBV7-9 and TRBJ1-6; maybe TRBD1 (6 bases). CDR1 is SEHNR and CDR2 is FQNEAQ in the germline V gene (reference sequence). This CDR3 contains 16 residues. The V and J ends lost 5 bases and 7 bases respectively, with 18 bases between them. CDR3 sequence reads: CASSLTRGRGNSPLHF. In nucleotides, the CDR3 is TGTGCCAGCAGCCTGACGCGTGGCAGGGGAAATTCACCCCTCCACTTT.

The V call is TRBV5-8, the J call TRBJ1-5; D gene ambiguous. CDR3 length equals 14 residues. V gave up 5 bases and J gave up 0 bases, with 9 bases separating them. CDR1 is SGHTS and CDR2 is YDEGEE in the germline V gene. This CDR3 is CASSQAYSNQPQHF. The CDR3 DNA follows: TGTGCCAGCAGTCAAGCGTATAGCAATCAGCCCCAGCATTTT. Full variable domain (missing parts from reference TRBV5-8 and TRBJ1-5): EAGVTQSPTHLIKTRGQQATLRCSPISGHTSVYWYQQALGLGLQFLLWYDEGEERNRGNFPPRFSGRQFPNYSSELNVNALELEDSALYLCASSQAYSNQPQHFGDGTRLSIL.

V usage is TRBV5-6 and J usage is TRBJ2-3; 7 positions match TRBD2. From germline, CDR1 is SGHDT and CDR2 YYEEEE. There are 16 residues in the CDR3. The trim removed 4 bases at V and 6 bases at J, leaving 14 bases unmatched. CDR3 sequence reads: CASSPRGERGLDTQYF. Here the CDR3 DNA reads TGTGCCAGCAGCCCCCGGGGTGAGCGGGGCTTGGATACGCAGTATTTT. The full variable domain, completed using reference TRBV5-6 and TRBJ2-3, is DAGVTQSPTHLIKTRGQQVTLRCSPKSGHDTVSWYQQALGQGPQFIFQYYEEEERQRGNFPDRFSGHQFPNYSSELNVNALLLGDSALYLCASSPRGERGLDTQYFGPGTRLTVL.

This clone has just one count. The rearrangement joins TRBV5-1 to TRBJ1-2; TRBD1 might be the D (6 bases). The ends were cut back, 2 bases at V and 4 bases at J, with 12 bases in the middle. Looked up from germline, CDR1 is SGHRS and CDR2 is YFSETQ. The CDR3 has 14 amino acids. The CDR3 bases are TGCGCCAGCAGCTTTTCAACAGGGACCTATGGCTACACCTTC. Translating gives CASSFSTGTYGYTF.

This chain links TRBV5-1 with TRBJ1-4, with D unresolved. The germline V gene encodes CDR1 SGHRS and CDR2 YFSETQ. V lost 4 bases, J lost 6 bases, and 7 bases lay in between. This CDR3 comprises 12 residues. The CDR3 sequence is CASSDMYEKLFF. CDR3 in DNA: TGCGCCAGCAGCGACATGTATGAAAAACTGTTTTTT.

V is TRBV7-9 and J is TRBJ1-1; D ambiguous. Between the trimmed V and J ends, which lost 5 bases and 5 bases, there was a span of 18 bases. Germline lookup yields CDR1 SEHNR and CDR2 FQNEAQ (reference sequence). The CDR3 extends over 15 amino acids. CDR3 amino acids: CASSPRLSPQTEAFF. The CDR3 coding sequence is TGTGCCAGCAGCCCTCGACTGTCTCCCCAAACTGAAGCTTTCTTT. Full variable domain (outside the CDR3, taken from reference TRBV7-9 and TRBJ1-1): DTGVSQNPRHKITKRGQNVTFRCDPISEHNRLYWYRQTLGQGPEFLTYFQNEAQLEKSRLLSDRFSAERPKGSFSTLEIQRTEQGDSAMYLCASSPRLSPQTEAFFGQGTRLTVV.

The CDR3 loop reads CASSQMGQGREKLFF. CDR3 sequence (DNA): TGCGCCAGCAGCCAGATGGGACAGGGACGTGAAAAACTGTTTTTT. The chain has TRBV4-1 and TRBJ1-4, with 9 bases that match TRBD1. V lost 3 bases and J lost 7; bases outside the gene matches: 6. The CDR3 sequence is 15 residues long. From germline, CDR1 is MGHRA and CDR2 YSYEKL.

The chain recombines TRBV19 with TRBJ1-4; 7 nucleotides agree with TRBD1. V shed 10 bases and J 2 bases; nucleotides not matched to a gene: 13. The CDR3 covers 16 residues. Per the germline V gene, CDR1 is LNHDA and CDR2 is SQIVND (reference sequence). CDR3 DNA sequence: TGTGCCACCAACAGGGGCTGGCGTGCTACTAATGAAAAACTGTTTTTT. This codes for CATNRGWRATNEKLFF.

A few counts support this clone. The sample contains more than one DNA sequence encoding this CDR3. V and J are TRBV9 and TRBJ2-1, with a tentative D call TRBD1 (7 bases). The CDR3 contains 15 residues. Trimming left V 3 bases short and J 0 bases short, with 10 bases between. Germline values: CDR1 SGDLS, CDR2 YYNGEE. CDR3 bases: TGTGCCAGCAGCGCAGGGGGGAGCTCCTACAATGAGCAGTTCTTC. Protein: CASSAGGSSYNEQFF.

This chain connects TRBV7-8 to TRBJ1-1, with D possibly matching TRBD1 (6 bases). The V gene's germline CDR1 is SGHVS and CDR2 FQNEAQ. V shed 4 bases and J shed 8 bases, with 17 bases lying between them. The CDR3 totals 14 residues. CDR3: CASSSIRGRVEAFF. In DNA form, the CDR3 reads TGTGCCAGCAGCTCAATCAGGGGTCGTGTAGAAGCTTTCTTT.